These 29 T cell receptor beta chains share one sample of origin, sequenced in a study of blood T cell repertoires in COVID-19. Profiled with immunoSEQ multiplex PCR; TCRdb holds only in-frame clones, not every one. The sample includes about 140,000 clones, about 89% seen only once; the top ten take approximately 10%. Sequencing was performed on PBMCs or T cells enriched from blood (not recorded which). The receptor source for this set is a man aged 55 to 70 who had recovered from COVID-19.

The CDR3 loop reads CASSRGTANEKLFF. The CDR3 DNA reads TGCGCCAGCAGCCGAGGGACAGCTAATGAAAAACTGTTTTTT. This chain joins TRBV5-1 and TRBJ1-4, with 7 bases lining up with TRBD1. The germline gives CDR1 SGHRS, CDR2 YFSETQ. The CDR3 totals 14 residues. V was clipped by 4 bases and J by 3 bases; unmatched bases: 3.

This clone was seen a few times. The CDR3 DNA is TGTGCCAGCAGTTTGTATCGTATTGAGAAAGAGACCCAGTACTTC. It is translated as CASSLYRIEKETQYF. The gene calls are TRBV28 and TRBJ2-5; D is uncertain. Between the trimmed V and J ends, which lost 3 bases and 3 bases, there was a span of 14 bases. The CDR3 extends over 15 amino acids. Germline V gene lookup returns CDR1 MDHEN and CDR2 SYDVKM.

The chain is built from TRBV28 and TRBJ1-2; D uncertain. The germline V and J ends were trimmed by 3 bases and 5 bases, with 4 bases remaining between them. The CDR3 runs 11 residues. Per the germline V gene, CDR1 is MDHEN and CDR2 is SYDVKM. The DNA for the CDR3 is TGTGCCAGCAGTTTCGGTTATGGCTACACCTTC. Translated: CASSFGYGYTF.

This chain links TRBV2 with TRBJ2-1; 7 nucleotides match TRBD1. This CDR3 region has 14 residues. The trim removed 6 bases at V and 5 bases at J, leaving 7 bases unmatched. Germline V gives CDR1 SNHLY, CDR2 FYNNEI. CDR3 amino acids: CASRPSTGDNEQFF. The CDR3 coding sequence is TGTGCCAGCAGACCCAGCACAGGGGACAATGAGCAGTTCTTC.

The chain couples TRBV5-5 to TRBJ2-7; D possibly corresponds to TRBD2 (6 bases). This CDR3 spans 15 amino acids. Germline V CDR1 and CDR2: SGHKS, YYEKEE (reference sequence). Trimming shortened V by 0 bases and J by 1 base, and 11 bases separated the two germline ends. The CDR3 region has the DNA TGTGCCAGCAGCTTGGTCGGGGGTTGGTCCTACGAGCAGTACTTC. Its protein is CASSLVGGWSYEQYF. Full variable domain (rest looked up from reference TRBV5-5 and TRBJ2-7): DAGVTQSPTHLIKTRGQQVTLRCSPISGHKSVSWYQQVLGQGPQFIFQYYEKEERGRGNFPDRFSARQFPNYSSELNVNALLLGDSALYLCASSLVGGWSYEQYFGPGTRLTVT.

DNA for the CDR3: TGTGCCAGCAGTTCGAGCGGGAGGGCCAGTGAGCAGTTCTTC. Protein product: CASSSSGRASEQFF. The rearrangement joins TRBV27 to TRBJ2-1; 10 positions agree with TRBD2. The CDR3 runs 14 residues. Germline lookup yields CDR1 MNHEY and CDR2 SMNVEV (reference sequence). The trim removed 4 bases at V and 9 bases at J, leaving 6 bases unmatched.

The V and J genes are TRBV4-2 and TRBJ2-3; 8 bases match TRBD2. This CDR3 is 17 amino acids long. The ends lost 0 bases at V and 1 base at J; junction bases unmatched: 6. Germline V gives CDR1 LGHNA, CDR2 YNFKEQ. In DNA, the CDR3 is TGTGCCAGCAGCCAAGATTGGGCTAGCGGGCGCACAGATACGCAGTATTTT. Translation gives CASSQDWASGRTDTQYF.

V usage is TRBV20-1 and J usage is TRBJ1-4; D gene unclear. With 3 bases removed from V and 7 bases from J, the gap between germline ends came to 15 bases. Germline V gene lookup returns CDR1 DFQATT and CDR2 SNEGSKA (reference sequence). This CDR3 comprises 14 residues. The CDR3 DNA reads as TGCAGTGCTAGTCCCGGGAGCTTACCTGAAAAACTGTTTTTT. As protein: CSASPGSLPEKLFF.

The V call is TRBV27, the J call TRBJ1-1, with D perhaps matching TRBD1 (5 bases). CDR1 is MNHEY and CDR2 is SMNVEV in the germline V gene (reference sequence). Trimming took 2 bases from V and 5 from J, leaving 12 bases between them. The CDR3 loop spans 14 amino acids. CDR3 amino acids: CASSLGGARTEAFF. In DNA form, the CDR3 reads TGTGCCAGCAGTTTAGGAGGGGCGCGGACTGAAGCTTTCTTT.

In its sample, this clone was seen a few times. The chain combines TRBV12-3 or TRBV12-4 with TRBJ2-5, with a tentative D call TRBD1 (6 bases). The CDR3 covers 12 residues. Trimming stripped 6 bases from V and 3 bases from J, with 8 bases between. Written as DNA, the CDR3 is TGTGCCAGCAGACGGACAGAAGAGACCCAGTACTTC. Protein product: CASRRTEETQYF.

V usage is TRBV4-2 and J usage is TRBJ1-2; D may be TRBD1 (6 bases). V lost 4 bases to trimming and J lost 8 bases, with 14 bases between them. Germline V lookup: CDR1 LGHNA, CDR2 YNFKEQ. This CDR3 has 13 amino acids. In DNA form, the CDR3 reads TGTGCCAGCAGCCCGGACAGCCTCCTAGGCTACACCTTC. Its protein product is CASSPDSLLGYTF.

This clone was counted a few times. This chain's CDR3 is CASSGRTGGGETQYF. CDR3 sequence (DNA): TGTGCCAGCAGCGGCCGGACAGGGGGCGGAGAGACCCAGTACTTC. This chain uses TRBV9 with TRBJ2-5; 11 nucleotides agree with TRBD1. The J segment lost 4 bases and the V segment lost 3 bases, leaving 5 bases of the junction unmatched. CDR1 and CDR2 from the germline V gene are SGDLS and YYNGEE. This CDR3 contains 15 residues.

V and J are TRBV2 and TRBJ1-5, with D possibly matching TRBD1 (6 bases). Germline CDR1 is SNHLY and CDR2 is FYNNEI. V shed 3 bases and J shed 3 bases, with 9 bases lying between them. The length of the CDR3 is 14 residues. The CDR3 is CASSEDSFNQPQHF. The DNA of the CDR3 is TGTGCCAGCAGTGAGGACAGCTTCAATCAGCCCCAGCATTTT. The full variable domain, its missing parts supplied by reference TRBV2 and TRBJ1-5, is EPEVTQTPSHQVTQMGQEVILRCVPISNHLYFYWYRQILGQKVEFLVSFYNNEISEKSEIFDDQFSVERPDGSNFTLKIRSTKLEDSAMYFCASSEDSFNQPQHFGDGTRLSIL.

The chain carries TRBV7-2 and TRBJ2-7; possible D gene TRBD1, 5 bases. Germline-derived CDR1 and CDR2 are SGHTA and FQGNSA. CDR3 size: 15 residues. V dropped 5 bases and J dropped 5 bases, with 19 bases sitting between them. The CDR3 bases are TGTGCCAGCAGCCCCCTGGCCAGGGATCGGGACGAGCAGTACTTC. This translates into CASSPLARDRDEQYF.

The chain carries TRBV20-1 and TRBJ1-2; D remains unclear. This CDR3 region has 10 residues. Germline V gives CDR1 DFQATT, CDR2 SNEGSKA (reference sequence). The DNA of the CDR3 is TGCAGCGGTTCGGCGGGTGGCTACACCTTC. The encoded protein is CSGSAGGYTF.

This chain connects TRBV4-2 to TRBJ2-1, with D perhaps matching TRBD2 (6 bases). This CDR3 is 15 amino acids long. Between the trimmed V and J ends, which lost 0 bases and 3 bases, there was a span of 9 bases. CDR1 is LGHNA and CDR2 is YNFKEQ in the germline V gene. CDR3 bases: TGTGCCAGCAGCCAAGATCACGGGAGCTACAATGAGCAGTTCTTC. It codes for CASSQDHGSYNEQFF.

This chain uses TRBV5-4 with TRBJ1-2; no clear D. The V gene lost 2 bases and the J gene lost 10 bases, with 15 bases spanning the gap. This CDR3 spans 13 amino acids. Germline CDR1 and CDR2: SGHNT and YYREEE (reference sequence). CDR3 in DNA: TGTGCCAGCAGCTTTGGTGCGGCGGCCACCTACACCTTC. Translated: CASSFGAAATYTF.

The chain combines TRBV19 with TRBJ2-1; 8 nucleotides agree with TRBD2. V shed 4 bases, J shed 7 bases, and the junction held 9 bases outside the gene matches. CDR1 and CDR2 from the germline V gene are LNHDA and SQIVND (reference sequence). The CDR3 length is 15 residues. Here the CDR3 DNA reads TGTGCCAGTAGTACGGGAGGGGTGTTTTGGAATGAGCAGTTCTTC. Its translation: CASSTGGVFWNEQFF.

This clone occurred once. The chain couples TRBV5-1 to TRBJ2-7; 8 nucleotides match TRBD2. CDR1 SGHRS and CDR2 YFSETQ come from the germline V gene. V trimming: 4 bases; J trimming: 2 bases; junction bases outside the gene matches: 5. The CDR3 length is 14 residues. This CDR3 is CASSSAGGPYEQYF. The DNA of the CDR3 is TGCGCCAGCAGCAGCGCGGGGGGTCCCTACGAGCAGTACTTC.

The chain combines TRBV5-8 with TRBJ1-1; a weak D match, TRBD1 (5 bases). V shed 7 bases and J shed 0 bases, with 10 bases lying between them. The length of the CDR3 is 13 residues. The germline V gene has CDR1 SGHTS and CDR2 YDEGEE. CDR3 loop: CASPRQMNTEAFF. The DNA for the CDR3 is TGTGCCAGCCCCCGACAGATGAACACTGAAGCTTTCTTT.

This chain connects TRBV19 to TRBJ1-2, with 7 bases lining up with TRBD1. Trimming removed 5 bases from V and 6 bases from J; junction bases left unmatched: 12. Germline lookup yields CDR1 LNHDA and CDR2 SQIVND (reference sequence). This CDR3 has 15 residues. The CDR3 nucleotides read TGTGCCAGTAGTTCTCGCGTGACAGGGAGCGATGGCTACACCTTC. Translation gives CASSSRVTGSDGYTF.

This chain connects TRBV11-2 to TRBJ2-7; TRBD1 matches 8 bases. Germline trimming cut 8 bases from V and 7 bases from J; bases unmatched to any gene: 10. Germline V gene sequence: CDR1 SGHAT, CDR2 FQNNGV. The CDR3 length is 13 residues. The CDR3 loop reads CASGQDRAEEQYF. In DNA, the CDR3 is TGTGCCAGCGGGCAGGACAGGGCGGAAGAGCAGTACTTC.

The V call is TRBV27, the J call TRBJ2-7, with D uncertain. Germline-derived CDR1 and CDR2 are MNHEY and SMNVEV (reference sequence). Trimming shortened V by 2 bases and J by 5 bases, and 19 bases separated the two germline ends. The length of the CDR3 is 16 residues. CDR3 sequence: CASSLGAKPSRNEQYF. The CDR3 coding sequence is TGTGCCAGCAGTTTAGGAGCGAAGCCCTCAAGGAACGAGCAGTACTTC.

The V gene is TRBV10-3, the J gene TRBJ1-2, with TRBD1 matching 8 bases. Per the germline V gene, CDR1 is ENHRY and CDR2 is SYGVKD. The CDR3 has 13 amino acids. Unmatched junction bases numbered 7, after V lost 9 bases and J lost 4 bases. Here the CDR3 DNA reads TGTGCCATGGGACAGGCGCTGGGCTATGGCTACACCTTC. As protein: CAMGQALGYGYTF.

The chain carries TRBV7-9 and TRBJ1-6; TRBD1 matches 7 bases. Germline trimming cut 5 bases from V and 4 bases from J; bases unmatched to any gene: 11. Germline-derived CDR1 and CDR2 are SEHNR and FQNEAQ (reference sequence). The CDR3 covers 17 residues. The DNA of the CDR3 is TGTGCCAGCAGCCCTCCGGGACAGACAACATATAATTCACCCCTCCACTTT. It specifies CASSPPGQTTYNSPLHF.

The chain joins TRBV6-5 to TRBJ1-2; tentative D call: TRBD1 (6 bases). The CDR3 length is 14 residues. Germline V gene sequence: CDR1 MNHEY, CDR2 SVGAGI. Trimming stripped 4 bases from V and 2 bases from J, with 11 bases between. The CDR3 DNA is TGTGCCAGCAGTTCGGCAGGGGCGAACTATGGCTACACCTTC. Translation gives CASSSAGANYGYTF.

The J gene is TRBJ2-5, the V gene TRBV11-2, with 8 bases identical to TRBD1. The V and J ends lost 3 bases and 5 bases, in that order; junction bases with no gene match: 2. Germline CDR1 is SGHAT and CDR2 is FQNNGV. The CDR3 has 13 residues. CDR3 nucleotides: TGTGCCAGCAGCTTCAGGGGGCGCGAGACCCAGTACTTC. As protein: CASSFRGRETQYF.

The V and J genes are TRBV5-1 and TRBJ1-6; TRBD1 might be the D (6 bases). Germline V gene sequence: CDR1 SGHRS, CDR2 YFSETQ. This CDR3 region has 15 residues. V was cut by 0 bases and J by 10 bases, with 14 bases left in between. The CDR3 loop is CASSLVGGRLSPLHF. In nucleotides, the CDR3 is TGCGCCAGCAGCTTGGTGGGGGGGCGCTTATCACCCCTCCACTTT.

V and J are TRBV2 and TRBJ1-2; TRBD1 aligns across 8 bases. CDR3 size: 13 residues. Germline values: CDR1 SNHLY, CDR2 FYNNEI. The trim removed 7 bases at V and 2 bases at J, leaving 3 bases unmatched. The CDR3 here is CASNDRGNYGYTF. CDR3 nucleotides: TGTGCCAGCAACGACAGGGGAAACTATGGCTACACCTTC.